Listed below are T cell receptor beta chains from one sample, sequenced in a study of cytomegalovirus exposure and HLA in healthy donors. Assay: immunoSEQ multiplex PCR; the TCRdb copy retains only in-frame clones and omits some. The table shows about 180,000 clones, with 70% to 85% occurring only once. The sequencing input was PBMCs. Receptor source: a human donor in good health. Each CDR3 is given with its conserved first and last residue. D genes are given only for firm matches. Rows give clone size only sometimes, using once, few, many, or a class for an expanded clone.

. | TRBJ2-1 | . | 14 | TRBV18 | CASSPEGSYNEQFF | TGTGCCAGCTCACCAGAGGGCTCCTACAATGAGCAGTTCTTC
. | TRBJ2-1 | TRBD2 | 15 | TRBV2 | CASSGLAGAYNEQFF | TGTGCCAGCAGTGGACTAGCGGGGGCCTACAATGAGCAGTTCTTC
. | TRBJ2-1 | . | 12 | TRBV2 | CASSEALREQFF | TGTGCCAGCAGTGAAGCGCTTAGAGAGCAGTTCTTC
. | TRBJ1-3 | . | 14 | TRBV7-3 | CASSLTAGGNTIYF | TGTGCCAGCAGCTTAACAGCAGGAGGAAACACCATATATTTT
. | TRBJ2-3 | . | 12 | TRBV11-3 | CASSLSEGTQYF | TGTGCCAGCAGCCTTAGCGAGGGTACGCAGTATTTT
. | TRBJ2-7 | . | 13 | TRBV9 | CASSARVSYEQYF | TGTGCCAGCAGCGCCAGGGTCTCCTACGAGCAGTACTTC
few | TRBJ1-6 | . | 14 | TRBV11-2 | CASSLSGNRSPLHF | TGTGCCAGCAGCTTATCAGGGAATCGGTCACCCCTCCACTTT
. | TRBJ2-7 | TRBD2 | 17 | TRBV7-9 | CASSPKGTSGVTYEQYF | TGTGCCAGCAGCCCCAAGGGGACTAGCGGGGTTACCTACGAGCAGTACTTC
. | TRBJ1-6 | TRBD1 | 15 | TRBV6-1 | CASRERQGSNSPLHF | TGTGCCAGCAGGGAAAGACAGGGGTCGAATTCACCCCTCCACTTT
few | TRBJ1-1 | . | 10 | TRBV2 | CASSRTEAFF | TGTGCCAGCAGCCGCACTGAAGCTTTCTTT
. | TRBJ1-2 | . | 12 | TRBV6-5 | CASSRTGGGYTF | TGTGCCAGCAGCCGCACAGGTGGGGGCTACACCTTC
. | TRBJ2-5 | . | 14 | TRBV10-3 | CAISLTGTQETQYF | TGTGCCATCAGCCTGACAGGGACTCAAGAGACCCAGTACTTC
. | TRBJ1-1 | . | 13 | TRBV2 | CASTGQPNTEAFF | TGTGCCAGCACTGGACAGCCGAACACTGAAGCTTTCTTT
. | TRBJ1-2 | . | 13 | TRBV5-4 | CASTNQGLGGYTF | TGTGCCAGCACCAATCAGGGGTTAGGTGGCTACACCTTC
once | TRBJ1-1 | TRBD1 | 13 | TRBV2 | CASKTGERTEAFF | TGTGCCAGTAAGACAGGGGAGAGGACTGAAGCTTTCTTT
. | TRBJ2-7 | . | 14 | TRBV6-6 | CASSYSSSEDEQYF | TGTGCCAGCAGTTACTCGAGTTCGGAGGACGAGCAGTACTTC
many | TRBJ1-4 | TRBD1 | 13 | TRBV29-1 | CSVGTGRAEKLFF | TGCAGCGTTGGGACAGGGAGGGCTGAAAAACTGTTTTTT
. | TRBJ2-5 | TRBD2 | 18 | TRBV7-2 | CASSFGLAGGGGQETQYF | TGTGCCAGCAGCTTCGGGCTAGCGGGGGGAGGAGGGCAAGAGACCCAGTACTTC
few | TRBJ1-2 | . | 13 | TRBV19 | CASSIRENYGYTF | TGTGCCAGTAGTATTAGGGAGAACTATGGCTACACCTTC
. | TRBJ2-7 | TRBD1 | 14 | TRBV4-3 | CASSQDRGPYEQYF | TGCGCCAGCAGCCAGGACAGGGGTCCCTACGAGCAGTACTTC
. | TRBJ2-7 | TRBD1 | 14 | TRBV5-1 | CASSTAGTGYEQYF | TGCGCCAGCAGCACCGCCGGGACAGGCTACGAGCAGTACTTC
many | TRBJ2-2 | . | 13 | TRBV30 | CAWSVPGAGELFF | TGTGCCTGGAGTGTACCGGGAGCCGGGGAGCTGTTTTTT
few | TRBJ1-6 | . | 11 | TRBV6-1 | CAGSLQDTLHF | TGTGCCGGTTCCTTACAGGATACCCTCCACTTT
. | TRBJ2-2 | . | 15 | TRBV19 | CASSPWEGDTGELFF | TGTGCCAGTAGCCCTTGGGAGGGGGACACCGGGGAGCTGTTTTTT
. | TRBJ2-7 | . | 15 | TRBV6-6 | CASSYGGETGYEQYF | TGTGCCAGCAGTTACGGCGGGGAAACGGGCTACGAGCAGTACTTC
. | TRBJ1-5 | . | 16 | TRBV2 | CASTTIRGGSEQPQHF | TGTGCCAGCACTACGATCCGCGGGGGCTCAGAACAGCCCCAGCATTTT
. | TRBJ2-4 | TRBD1 | 14 | TRBV5-1 | CASSLGTAENIQYF | TGCGCCAGCAGCTTAGGGACAGCCGAAAACATTCAGTACTTC
once | TRBJ2-3 | . | 14 | TRBV16 | CASSPWGRTDTQYF | TGTGCCAGCAGCCCCTGGGGCCGCACAGATACGCAGTATTTT